The sequence of this T cell receptor beta chain was determined in a study of cytomegalovirus exposure and HLA in healthy donors. Vbeta (60) and Jbeta (13) primers were used in the PCR. Assay used: immunoSEQ multiplex PCR; TCRdb lists only in-frame clones, some missing. The sample yields 45,000 to 65,000 clones, roughly 81% seen once. Germline values: CDR1 SGHRS, CDR2 YFSETQ. CDR3 size: 14 residues. J was trimmed by 6 bases and V by 0 bases; bases with no gene match: 5. This sequence joins TRBV5-1 and TRBJ2-7; 8 bases agree with TRBD1. Sample: PBMCs. This TCR derives from a woman aged 40-49 years in good health and CMV-seropositive. CDR3 bases: TGCGCCAGCAGCTTGGGACAGGGGATTAGCGAGCAGTACTTC. It specifies CASSLGQGISEQYF.